This T cell receptor beta chain comes out of a study of blood T cell repertoires in COVID-19 (TCRdb year 2020). Background on the whole study: Collaborator samples came from the United States, Italy and Spain and covered acute and convalescent phases of COVID-19. Where available, HLA class I and class II types were taken from metadata supplied by the sample provider and were not determined by assay-based typing. The repertoires were released in a freely available public database meant as a resource for research on the immune response to SARS-CoV-2. The samples were drawn from the first 160 participants of the ongoing ImmuneRACE study and from some 1,300 subjects provided by 6 global collaborators. The material from the prospective study consisted of cDNA or gDNA derived from T cells, B-cell-depleted T cells, or PBMCs. Nearly every sample came with metadata listing a de-identified subject ID, COVID-19 status, age in years and sex. Deeply sampled blood TCRbeta repertoires from subjects exposed to, actively infected with, or recovered from COVID-19 were included in the dataset.

TCRbeta CDR3 regions were amplified from genomic DNA using the immunoSEQ Assay, a bias-controlled multiplex PCR. Per the source publication's procedure: Within the assay, amplification of reference gene primers was used to estimate how many nucleated cells each sample contained. To quantify the absolute abundance of each unique TCRbeta CDR3 rearrangement, sequence reads were collapsed and filtered. Productive Simpson clonality was computed per sample as the square root of Simpson's diversity index over productive rearrangements. TCRdb carries this immuneACCESS record with in-frame sequences only. Its versions omit some clonotypes, under half of them owing to an unresolved V gene in the studies checked, with the rest unexplained. For V, J and clone size, that table is used; D and trimming come from the DNA. The sample table holds under 200,000 clones, of which around 90% were seen once. The ten top clones hold nearly 0.55% of the sample.

The full study reports these points: The quantity of clinical and demographic metadata differed by source and by participant and was supplied without curation.

The CDR3, cysteine through phenylalanine, is 11 amino acids long. The entry retains the CDR3 DNA only, 33 bases that are in frame from base 1. V gives up 6 bases and J gives up 13 bases, and the segment between their germline ends measures 13 bases. About this clone: It has no known antigen specificity. Base-call qualities are not available, and no considerably larger clone is one nucleotide away.

Collaborating institutions collected whole blood in K2EDTA tubes following their own protocols. Collaborator samples were shipped for TCRbeta analysis as frozen whole blood, isolated PBMCs, or DNA extracted from either sample type. This TCR came from a man aged 50 or older with acute or convalescent COVID-19. The sequence joins TRBV12-3 or TRBV12-4 to TRBJ2-1; 6 matching bases give a weak D call of TRBD2. The sequenced sample consisted of peripheral blood. Here the CDR3 is given as CASRHRDSQFF. In nucleotide form, the sequence is TGTGCCAGCAGACACCGGGACTCTCAGTTCTTC.